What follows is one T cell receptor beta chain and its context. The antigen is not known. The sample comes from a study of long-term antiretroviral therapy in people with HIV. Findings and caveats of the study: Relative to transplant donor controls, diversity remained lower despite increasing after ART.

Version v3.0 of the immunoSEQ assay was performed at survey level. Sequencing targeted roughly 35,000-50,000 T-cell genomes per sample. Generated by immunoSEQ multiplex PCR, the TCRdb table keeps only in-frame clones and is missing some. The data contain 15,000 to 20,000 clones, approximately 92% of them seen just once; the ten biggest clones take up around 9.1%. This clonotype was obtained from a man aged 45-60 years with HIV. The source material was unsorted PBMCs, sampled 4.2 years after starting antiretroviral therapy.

CDR3 amino acids: CSAREAGGADTQYF. In DNA form, the CDR3 reads TGCAGCGCCCGAGAGGCCGGGGGGGCAGATACGCAGTATTTT. This chain links TRBV29-1 with TRBJ2-3; 8 bases align to TRBD2. Trimming removed 7 bases from V and 4 bases from J; junction bases left unmatched: 10. The CDR3 covers 14 residues. The germline V gene encodes CDR1 SQVTM and CDR2 ANQGSEA.